A few counts support the clone carrying this TCR beta chain. Antigen unknown. The CDR3 runs 17 residues. The germline V gene encodes CDR1 LGHNA and CDR2 YNFKEQ. V shed 6 bases and J shed 0 bases, with 18 bases lying between them. The source of the sample is a study of blood T cells in healthy people across ages. Study-wide points: Bulk PBMC profiling left naive and antigen-experienced comparisons inconclusive.

Next came a second PCR, run for about 6 to 12 cycles, which used a sample-barcoded 5' primer along with a J-beta primer mix. TCRdb recomputed calls from the 5' RACE reads with MiXCR, one row per CDR3 protein. The sample has about 1.6 million distinct CDR3 sequences, almost 35% seen once. The sequenced material came from blood. This clonotype was sampled from a woman in her twenties or thirties in good health. The gene calls are TRBV4-2 and TRBJ1-5; D not resolved. The CDR3 nucleotides are TGTGCCAGCAGTCGAAATCCCGCAGTCTATAGCAATCAGCCCCAGCATTTT. It yields the protein CASSRNPAVYSNQPQHF.